This TCR beta chain appears in the sequencing data of a study of PD-1 blockade in classical Hodgkin lymphoma (dated by TCRdb to about 2020). The study in broad terms: Nivolumab dosing was 3 mg/kg intravenously every 2 weeks, continuing until either disease progression or unacceptable toxicity. A peripheral blood immune signature of response to PD-1 blockade in classical Hodgkin lymphoma was defined using TCR beta sequencing and CyTOF.

About this clone itself: Its antigen is unknown. Per-base quality was not reported, and no clone a single base away is much larger than it.

The sample's time point, from its label and the paper: cycle 2 day 1 (C2D1) of nivolumab. Every trial patient had relapsed following autologous stem cell transplantation, and prior brentuximab vedotin exposure was what differed among cohorts A, B and C. The trial cohort included 55 to 65 patients with relapsed/refractory classical Hodgkin lymphoma, and each patient had a best overall response of complete response, partial response or progressive disease. In the multi-cohort phase II CheckMate 205 trial, trial patients received single-agent nivolumab. Best overall response was determined by an independent review committee according to the 2007 International Working Group response criteria. PBMCs from the trial were collected at three points: immediately before nivolumab initiation (C1D1), and during therapy at cycle 2 day 1 and cycle 4 day 1. Peripheral blood was collected in 8 mL Vacutainer Cell Preparation Tubes, from which PBMCs were isolated by centrifugation and then cryopreserved.

From the cysteine through the phenylalanine, the CDR3 covers 14 amino acids. The retained sequence is limited to the CDR3, 42 bases, with the frame set at the first base. As encoded in the germline V gene, CDR1 is KGHSH while CDR2 is LQKENI. Deletion took 3 bases off V and 4 bases off J, with a span of 12 bases between the germline ends. General conclusions and limits of the study: Baseline TCR diversity was reported to be lower in newly diagnosed patients than in healthy donors and to be lower still in relapsed/refractory patients. CD4+ but not CD8+ TCR diversity rose significantly by C4D1 (p=0.0027 vs p=0.16), most apparent in complete responders (p=0.02). Trial patients achieving complete response had baseline diversity similar to newly diagnosed patients, whereas partial responders and progressors had significantly lower diversity. Patients starting nivolumab less than 1 year after ASCT had lower diversity and were excluded from later analyses to avoid confounding by immune reconstitution. The study covered only a single clinical trial cohort, and the causes of the repertoire differences, possibly disease activity or prior therapy, were still not defined.

Genomic DNA was extracted with the Qiagen DNeasy kit from unsorted PBMCs and from negatively selected CD4+ and CD8+ fractions. TCR beta CDR3 regions were amplified by immunoSEQ multiplex PCR using primers annealing to V and J segments. Amplification bias was minimized using a synthetic immune receptor repertoire, and residual bias was removed computationally after sequencing. On the study's bioinformatics: Custom Python scripts were used to quantify repertoire diversity as the Shannon entropy index. Unsorted, CD4+ and CD8+ repertoires were examined separately, except in combined analyses, for which CD4+ and CD8+ sequences were merged in silico. A clone counted as expanded when the clone's frequency after treatment rose at least 2-fold relative to C1D1, and clones undetected at baseline were given a pseudocount of 0.5. Clones with 0 or 1 copy at C1D1 were defined as singleton clones, while clones with 2 or more copies were defined as non-singleton clones. Clones expanded in unsorted samples were assigned a CD4+, CD8+ or unknown annotation through matching of protein sequences in sorted samples from the same patient. Diversity changes from C1D1 to C4D1 were tested in paired samples using Wilcoxon tests. Sourced from immuneACCESS, this table was stored by TCRdb with only in-frame sequences that have V and J called. A share of the clones is absent; for the studies checked, an unresolved V gene accounts for under half, and the remainder has no known explanation. The DNA gave D and trimming, while V, J and clone size come from that table. The sample table holds about 27,000 clones, of which under 85% were seen once. Roughly 35% of the sample lies in the top ten.

The sequence links TRBV18 to TRBJ1-2, with TRBD1 perhaps the D gene, on 5 matching bases. This sample comprised peripheral blood mononuclear cells (PBMCs), obtained before the second cycle of nivolumab. The TCR sequence derives from a human donor with classical Hodgkin lymphoma. The CDR3: CASSPGTVTYGYTF. The base sequence is TGTGCCAGCTCACCCGGGACGGTGACCTATGGCTACACCTTC.